One and the same sample provided the 23 T cell receptor beta chains below, sequenced in a study of cytomegalovirus exposure and HLA in healthy donors. The PCR contained 60 Vbeta and 13 Jbeta primers. Method: immunoSEQ multiplex PCR; TCRdb's copy keeps in-frame clones and lacks some. The sample lists around 64,000 clones, approximately 81% occurring once. What was sequenced was PBMCs. The receptor set was obtained from a woman in her twenties or thirties in good health and CMV-seropositive.

The V call is TRBV5-3, the J call TRBJ2-3; 8 bases map to TRBD1. TRBV5-3 is sorted into the ORF group, with uncertain function. V was pared by 4 bases and J by 0 bases, with 4 bases of the junction left unmatched. The CDR3 covers 15 residues. The CDR3: CARSIGQGSTDTQYF. The CDR3 DNA sequence: TGTGCCAGAAGCATCGGACAGGGAAGCACAGATACGCAGTATTTT.

V is TRBV30 and J is TRBJ2-2, with a possible D match to TRBD1 (5 bases). The CDR3 has 16 amino acids. Germline V CDR1 and CDR2: GTSNPN, SVGIG (reference sequence). V was trimmed by 1 base and J by 3 bases, leaving 15 bases between them. CDR3 DNA: TGTGCCTGGAGTGGGCTGAAGGGGCCCCACACCGGGGAGCTGTTTTTT. This encodes CAWSGLKGPHTGELFF.

V usage is TRBV28 and J usage is TRBJ1-4; a possible D gene is TRBD1 (6 bases). Germline V gene data show CDR1 as MDHEN and CDR2 as SYDVKM. Trimming stripped 3 bases from V and 8 bases from J, with 16 bases between. The CDR3 is 15 amino acids. The CDR3 region has the DNA TGTGCCAGCAGTTTGTTACAGGGTTGGGAAGAAAAACTGTTTTTT. It translates to CASSLLQGWEEKLFF.

Comments on this clone: Relative to the germline gene, one junction end is altered; a read error may explain this. The rearrangement joins TRBV4-1 to TRBJ2-1; TRBD2 agrees at 8 bases. CDR3 length: 12 residues. Germline lookup yields CDR1 MGHRA and CDR2 YSYEKL. The CDR3 DNA is TGCGCCAGCGGCCAGCGGGAGCGAGAGCAGTTCTTC. Translating gives CASGQREREQFF.

The genes are TRBV19 and TRBJ2-4; D perhaps matches TRBD1 (6 bases). The V and J ends lost 6 bases and 10 bases respectively, with 16 bases between them. Germline V gene lookup returns CDR1 LNHDA and CDR2 SQIVND (reference sequence). The CDR3 contains 13 residues. CDR3 DNA sequence: TGTGCCAGTAGGATGGGGGCTCAGGGGATTCAGTACTTC. Its translation: CASRMGAQGIQYF.

The table lists this clone with a few counts. The chain joins TRBV30 to TRBJ2-7; 9 bases fit TRBD1. Germline V gene sequence: CDR1 GTSNPN, CDR2 SVGIG (reference sequence). The ends lost 5 bases at V and 4 bases at J; junction bases unmatched: 6. The CDR3 is 13 residues long. DNA of the CDR3: TGTGCCTGGGGGATCGGACAGGGGTACGAGCAGTACTTC. It codes for CAWGIGQGYEQYF.

V gene TRBV30 combines with J gene TRBJ1-4; maybe TRBD1 (6 bases). Germline values: CDR1 GTSNPN, CDR2 SVGIG (reference sequence). V lost 5 bases to trimming and J lost 0 bases, with 10 bases between them. The CDR3 consists of 14 residues. The CDR3 region has the DNA TGTGCCTGGCGACAGGTTGCAACTAATGAAAAACTGTTTTTT. Encoded protein: CAWRQVATNEKLFF.

This chain uses TRBV29-1 with TRBJ2-4; D possibly corresponds to TRBD2 (6 bases). The V and J ends lost 2 bases and 2 bases respectively, with 13 bases between them. CDR3 length: 15 residues. Germline assignment: CDR1 SQVTM and CDR2 ANQGSEA. The DNA for the CDR3 is TGCAGCGTTGAAAAGGCAGGGAGGACCAAAAACATTCAGTACTTC. Translated: CSVEKAGRTKNIQYF.

The chain has TRBV7-8 and TRBJ1-5; 7 nucleotides line up with TRBD1. The V and J ends lost 1 base and 3 bases, in that order; junction bases with no gene match: 6. The CDR3 is 16 amino acids. Germline V lookup: CDR1 SGHVS, CDR2 FQNEAQ. CDR3 sequence: CASSLGTGSPNQPQHF. The DNA for the CDR3 is TGTGCCAGCAGCTTAGGGACAGGATCGCCCAATCAGCCCCAGCATTTT.

The table lists this clone with a count of one. The chain links TRBV30 to TRBJ1-5; 10 bases fit TRBD1. Unmatched junction bases numbered 5, after V lost 2 bases and J lost 7 bases. The CDR3 contains 14 residues. From germline, CDR1 is GTSNPN and CDR2 SVGIG (reference sequence). CDR3 protein: CAWSTGQGYQPQHF. The CDR3 nucleotides read TGTGCCTGGAGTACGGGACAGGGGTACCAGCCCCAGCATTTT. Drawing the rest from reference TRBV30 and TRBJ1-5, the complete variable domain is SQTIHQWPATLVQPVGSPLSLECTVEGTSNPNLYWYRQAAGRGLQLLFYSVGIGQISSEVPQNLSASRPQDRQFILSSKKLLLSDSGFYLCAWSTGQGYQPQHFGDGTRLSIL.

The chain is built from TRBV5-1 and TRBJ1-1, with TRBD1 as a possible D gene (6 bases). CDR3 length: 16 amino acids. Germline V CDR1 and CDR2: SGHRS, YFSETQ. V was pared by 0 bases and J by 1 base, with 13 bases between. This chain's CDR3 is CASSLGEIRGNTEAFF. The CDR3 coding sequence is TGCGCCAGCAGCTTGGGAGAAATCAGGGGGAACACTGAAGCTTTCTTT.

V and J are TRBV29-1 and TRBJ1-1; 8 bases align to TRBD1. The CDR3 consists of 13 residues. J lost 3 bases, V lost 7 bases, and 7 bases had no gene match. CDR1 and CDR2 (germline): SQVTM, ANQGSEA. The CDR3: CSARTGSDTEAFF. CDR3 DNA sequence: TGCAGCGCGCGGACAGGGTCGGACACTGAAGCTTTCTTT.

V is TRBV6-1 and J is TRBJ2-1, with D perhaps TRBD2 (6 bases). The germline CDR1 and CDR2 sequences are MNHNS and SASEGT. CDR3 length: 16 amino acids. The V end lost 1 base, the J end lost 1 base, and 11 bases lay between the germline ends. CDR3 nucleotides: TGTGCCAGCAGTGAAGGGAGCGGGTTTTCCTACAATGAGCAGTTCTTC. Its translation: CASSEGSGFSYNEQFF.

This clone showed up just a few times. The chain couples TRBV7-9 to TRBJ2-1, with TRBD2 matching 9 bases. The V gene end was trimmed by 4 bases and the J gene end by 3 bases; junction bases not matched to a gene: 10. CDR1 and CDR2 (germline): SEHNR, FQNEAQ (reference sequence). The CDR3 length is 17 residues. CDR3 coding DNA: TGTGCCAGCAGCTGGCCTCTAGCGGGAAGGGGCTACAATGAGCAGTTCTTC. This sequence encodes CASSWPLAGRGYNEQFF.

The chain joins TRBV29-1 to TRBJ2-5; D unclear. V lost 4 bases to trimming and J lost 5 bases, with 11 bases between them. This CDR3 has 12 amino acids. Per the germline V gene, CDR1 is SQVTM and CDR2 is ANQGSEA. The CDR3 DNA follows: TGCAGCGTTGTCTCGAACTGGGAGACCCAGTACTTC. It translates to CSVVSNWETQYF.

In this sample, this clone turned up once. The CDR3 region has the DNA TGTGCCAGCTCACCGCAGTACCAAGAGACCCAGTACTTC. This gives the protein CASSPQYQETQYF. The V gene is TRBV18, the J gene TRBJ2-5; no clear D gene. CDR1 and CDR2 from the germline V gene are KGHSH and LQKENI. The CDR3 runs 13 residues. Trimming shortened V by 3 bases and J by 0 bases, and 5 bases separated the two germline ends.

The V gene is TRBV29-1, the J gene TRBJ1-2, with 11 bases fitting TRBD1. The V and J ends lost 7 bases and 5 bases, in that order; junction bases with no gene match: 9. CDR1 is SQVTM and CDR2 is ANQGSEA in the germline V gene. This CDR3 has 14 residues. Written as DNA, the CDR3 is TGCAGCGCTGCCGGGACAGGGGGTCGGTATGGCTACACCTTC. This sequence encodes CSAAGTGGRYGYTF.

This clone was seen a few times. This chain uses TRBV30 with TRBJ1-1; possible D gene TRBD1, 5 bases. Germline V gene sequence: CDR1 GTSNPN, CDR2 SVGIG (reference sequence). The CDR3 is 12 amino acids. The CDR3: CAANEQDAEAFF. CDR3 nucleotides: TGTGCTGCTAATGAACAGGACGCTGAAGCTTTCTTT.

This clone appeared once. The chain joins TRBV6-1 to TRBJ1-5; D might be TRBD1 (5 bases). Looked up from germline, CDR1 is MNHNS and CDR2 is SASEGT. V was shortened by 5 bases and J by 7 bases, with 15 bases between the two germline ends. The CDR3 is 14 amino acids. CDR3 region: CASSPRGGTQPQHF. The DNA of the CDR3 is TGTGCCAGCAGTCCCCGGGGAGGGACCCAGCCCCAGCATTTT.

The V call is TRBV7-8, the J call TRBJ2-5; a weak D match, TRBD2 (5 bases). Trimming took off 4 bases at V and 3 bases at J, with 12 bases between the two ends. The CDR3 runs 14 residues. Germline CDR1 and CDR2: SGHVS and FQNEAQ. CDR3 amino acids: CASSYSYGKETQYF. The CDR3 DNA is TGTGCCAGCAGCTATAGTTACGGGAAAGAGACCCAGTACTTC.

The chain is built from TRBV7-9 and TRBJ1-1; 10 bases agree with TRBD1. From germline, CDR1 is SEHNR and CDR2 FQNEAQ (reference sequence). The ends lost 6 bases at V and 2 bases at J; junction bases unmatched: 6. CDR3 length equals 15 residues. CDR3 amino acids: CASREGQGFNTEAFF. The CDR3 coding sequence is TGTGCCAGCAGGGAGGGACAGGGGTTTAACACTGAAGCTTTCTTT.

V gene TRBV10-3 combines with J gene TRBJ2-3, with 7 bases aligning to TRBD2. V was clipped by 11 bases and J by 3 bases; unmatched bases: 8. The V gene's germline CDR1 is ENHRY and CDR2 SYGVKD. CDR3 length: 13 amino acids. The DNA of the CDR3 is TGTGCCGGAGGGAGGGAGACAACAGATACGCAGTATTTT. Amino acids: CAGGRETTDTQYF.

This clone appeared a single time. This chain uses TRBV13 with TRBJ2-7, with 14 bases that match TRBD2. This CDR3 contains 18 residues. V lost 6 bases and J lost 1; bases outside the gene matches: 11. Germline V CDR1 and CDR2: PRHDT, FYEKMQ (reference sequence). The chain's CDR3 is CASSHLAGLAGGSYEQYF. As DNA, the CDR3 is TGTGCCAGCAGTCATCTCGCCGGACTAGCGGGAGGATCCTACGAGCAGTACTTC.